The sequence of this TCR beta chain was determined in a study of identical twins. Whole-study findings and limits: Fewer insertions were carried by abundant cord blood beta clonotypes, but none was seen in memory repertoires.

TCRdb recomputed calls from the 5' RACE reads with MiXCR, one row per CDR3 protein. The sample has 1.5 million to 2 million distinct CDR3 sequences, 32% seen once. This clonotype was observed a few times. What it binds is not known. The specimen was cord blood. This sequence was found in a newborn girl in good health.

This CDR3 is CASSESFGSSYEQYF. The CDR3 nucleotides read TGTGCCAGCAGTGAAAGTTTTGGCAGCTCCTACGAGCAGTACTTC. This chain joins TRBV6-1 and TRBJ2-7; D is uncertain. This CDR3 region has 15 residues. The germline V and J ends were trimmed by 2 bases and 0 bases, with 11 bases remaining between them. CDR1 MNHNS and CDR2 SASEGT come from the germline V gene.